Only a few counts were recorded for the clone carrying this T cell receptor beta chain. Germline loops: CDR1 SGHTS, CDR2 YDEGEE. The CDR3 is 13 residues long. Trimming took off 4 bases at V and 8 bases at J, with 15 bases between the two ends. The sample comes from a study of blood T cell repertoires in COVID-19. Whole-study context: There were acute and convalescent COVID-19 samples, and they came from the United States, Italy and Spain. Sample material is recorded as cDNA or gDNA derived from T cells, B-cell-depleted T cells, or PBMCs.

Source study methods: Amplification from reference gene primers served as the basis for estimated nucleated cell counts. The protocol was immunoSEQ multiplex PCR, while the TCRdb copy is restricted to in-frame clones and leaves out a portion. The V and J calls and the clone size are those of that table, but D and trimming were determined from the DNA. Of 90,000 to 110,000 clones listed, about 85% were seen once; the top ten hold roughly 4%. The sequenced sample was peripheral blood. The chain combines TRBV5-8 with TRBJ1-2; D may be TRBD1 (6 bases). This clonotype was sampled from a man between 50 and 59 years old with acute or convalescent COVID-19. CDR3 sequence: CASSLQGAWGYTF. For the CDR3, the DNA is TGTGCCAGCAGCCTACAGGGTGCGTGGGGCTACACCTTC.